These T cell receptor beta chains were read from a single sample in a study of blood T cell repertoires in COVID-19. Libraries were prepared by immunoSEQ multiplex PCR; TCRdb keeps only in-frame clonotypes and omits some of them. Altogether over 95,000 clones are present, 85% to 90% being singletons, with the ten largest covering 4% to 5.5%. Sequenced input: peripheral blood. The receptor set was obtained from a woman aged 45-65 years with acute or convalescent COVID-19. Each CDR3 is given with its conserved first and last residue. The D gene is left open where the match is weak. Some rows have no size entry. The others give once, few or many, or a class for an expanded clone.

D: -; V: TRBV11-2; size: -; J: TRBJ1-1; DNA: TGTGCCAGCCGCGTCACAGCTGGTGGAACTGAAGCTTTCTTT; CDR3: CASRVTAGGTEAFF
D: TRBD1; V: TRBV6-5; size: -; J: TRBJ1-1; DNA: TGTGCCACCTTGACAGGGATTATGAACACTGAAGCTTTCTTT; CDR3: CATLTGIMNTEAFF
D: TRBD1; V: TRBV29-1; size: once; J: TRBJ2-5; DNA: TGCAGCGTTGAAGTCCAGGGACAGTTGGAGACCCAGTACTTC; CDR3: CSVEVQGQLETQYF
D: -; V: TRBV30; size: -; J: TRBJ1-1; DNA: TGTGCCTGGACAGTCAAGTCTTTGCGGGTTGAAGCTTTCTTT; CDR3: CAWTVKSLRVEAFF
D: -; V: TRBV29-1; size: -; J: TRBJ1-4; DNA: TGCAGCGTGGGTGGCGGCGGGAAACTGTTTTTT; CDR3: CSVGGGGKLFF
D: -; V: TRBV24-1; size: -; J: TRBJ2-1; DNA: TGTGCCACCAGTGAAAGCGATGAGCAGTTCTTC; CDR3: CATSESDEQFF
D: -; V: TRBV2; size: -; J: TRBJ2-5; DNA: TGTGCCAGCAGTGAAGATATGGGCTCGATCCAAGAGACCCAGTACTTC; CDR3: CASSEDMGSIQETQYF
D: TRBD2; V: TRBV5-1; size: -; J: TRBJ2-1; DNA: TGCGCCAGCAGCTTGGGGGGACTAGCAAGCTCCTACAATGAGCAGTTCTTC; CDR3: CASSLGGLASSYNEQFF
D: -; V: TRBV6-5; size: -; J: TRBJ1-3; DNA: TGTGCCAGCAGTTCCCTCTCTGGAAACACCATATATTTT; CDR3: CASSSLSGNTIYF
D: -; V: TRBV28; size: -; J: TRBJ1-3; DNA: TGTGCCAGCAGTTTAATGACAGCTGGAAACACCATATATTTT; CDR3: CASSLMTAGNTIYF
D: TRBD2; V: TRBV7-9; size: few; J: TRBJ2-7; DNA: TGTGCCAGCAGCTCTCAGACTAGCGGGGACCCCTACGAGCAGTACTTC; CDR3: CASSSQTSGDPYEQYF
D: TRBD1; V: TRBV28; size: -; J: TRBJ1-6; DNA: TGTGCCAGCTTTCCGGGACAGGCCATTTCACCCCTCCACTTT; CDR3: CASFPGQAISPLHF
D: TRBD1; V: TRBV19; size: -; J: TRBJ1-5; DNA: TGTGCCAGTTCCACAGGGGCCGCTAATCAGCCCCAGCATTTT; CDR3: CASSTGAANQPQHF
D: -; V: TRBV6-2/TRBV6-3; size: once; J: TRBJ1-5; DNA: TGTGCCAGCAGTGGGCTGGATAGACCCCAGCATTTT; CDR3: CASSGLDRPQHF
D: -; V: TRBV12-3/TRBV12-4; size: -; J: TRBJ2-1; DNA: TGTGCCAGCAGTTCTTGGCCGTCCAATGAGCAGTTCTTC; CDR3: CASSSWPSNEQFF
D: -; V: TRBV11-2; size: -; J: TRBJ1-2; DNA: TGTGCCAGCGGGAGGGCACTTCCCCTTTATGGCTACACCTTC; CDR3: CASGRALPLYGYTF
D: TRBD2; V: TRBV7-9; size: once; J: TRBJ2-5; DNA: TGTGCCAGCAGATTAGACGGGGGGGCCATGCAGACCCAGTACTTC; CDR3: CASRLDGGAMQTQYF
D: -; V: TRBV30; size: -; J: TRBJ1-1; DNA: TGTGCCTGGAGTGTACAGCAGGGGACTGAAGCTTTCTTT; CDR3: CAWSVQQGTEAFF
D: -; V: TRBV11-2; size: once; J: TRBJ1-6; DNA: TGTGCCAGCAGCACTCGGACGGGGAATTCACCCCTCCACTTT; CDR3: CASSTRTGNSPLHF
D: TRBD1; V: TRBV6-5; size: -; J: TRBJ1-2; DNA: TGTGCCAGCAGCTCGGGACAGCGGTATGGCTACACCTTC; CDR3: CASSSGQRYGYTF
D: TRBD1; V: TRBV3-1/TRBV3-2; size: once; J: TRBJ1-2; DNA: TGTGCCAGCAGCTCCGCGTTGACAGGGGTCGGCTACACCTTC; CDR3: CASSSALTGVGYTF
D: -; V: TRBV5-1; size: -; J: TRBJ2-2; DNA: TGCGCCAGCAGCCCCCGGACAGACCGAGGCGGGGAGCTGTTTTTT; CDR3: CASSPRTDRGGELFF
D: TRBD2; V: TRBV27; size: -; J: TRBJ2-3; DNA: TGTGCCAGCAAATTAGCGGGAACAGATACGCAGTATTTT; CDR3: CASKLAGTDTQYF
D: -; V: TRBV28; size: -; J: TRBJ1-1; DNA: TGTGCCAGCAGTTTATCTCCAGGGATGAACACTGAAGCTTTCTTT; CDR3: CASSLSPGMNTEAFF
D: -; V: TRBV3-1/TRBV3-2; size: -; J: TRBJ1-5; DNA: TGTGCCAGCAGCCAGGGACTCGCGGATCAGCCCCAGCATTTT; CDR3: CASSQGLADQPQHF
D: -; V: TRBV19; size: -; J: TRBJ1-5; DNA: TGTGCCAGTAGTATACGAAGGGGAGGGAGTCAGCCCCAGCATTTT; CDR3: CASSIRRGGSQPQHF
D: -; V: TRBV19; size: -; J: TRBJ1-5; DNA: TGTGCCAGTAGTCGGACAAGTCTGAGTGATCAGCCCCAGCATTTT; CDR3: CASSRTSLSDQPQHF
D: -; V: TRBV4-1; size: -; J: TRBJ1-6; DNA: TGCGCCAGCAGCTCCCGGACAGAGATCGGTACTCCCCTCCACTTT; CDR3: CASSSRTEIGTPLHF
D: -; V: TRBV20-1; size: -; J: TRBJ1-6; DNA: TGCAGTGCAAGTCGGGGGGCTGGTAATTCACCCCTCCACTTT; CDR3: CSASRGAGNSPLHF
D: -; V: TRBV12-3/TRBV12-4; size: -; J: TRBJ2-2; DNA: TGTGCCAGCAGTCCGACTGTTGGGGAGCTGTTTTTT; CDR3: CASSPTVGELFF
D: -; V: TRBV9; size: -; J: TRBJ2-1; DNA: TGTGCCAGCAGCGTAGGGGTGGGAGGTAATGGGAATGAGCAGTTCTTC; CDR3: CASSVGVGGNGNEQFF
D: -; V: TRBV19; size: -; J: TRBJ1-2; DNA: TGTGCCAGTAAGTCCCCGGGGAACTATGGCTACACCTTC; CDR3: CASKSPGNYGYTF
D: TRBD1; V: TRBV7-9; size: -; J: TRBJ1-1; DNA: TGTGCCAGCAGCCTAACAGGGGGCAAGAACACTGAAGCTTTCTTT; CDR3: CASSLTGGKNTEAFF
D: TRBD2; V: TRBV3-1/TRBV3-2; size: -; J: TRBJ2-3; DNA: TGTGCCAGCAGCCAAGATCTGGCGGGAGAAGTGGGGACGCAGTATTTT; CDR3: CASSQDLAGEVGTQYF
D: TRBD1; V: TRBV30; size: once; J: TRBJ1-1; DNA: TGTGCCTGGGATGAACAGGGGACAACTGAAGCTTTCTTT; CDR3: CAWDEQGTTEAFF
D: -; V: TRBV30; size: -; J: TRBJ2-7; DNA: TGTGCCTGGAGTGTTGGCGGAAGCTACGAGCAGTACTTC; CDR3: CAWSVGGSYEQYF
D: -; V: TRBV25-1; size: -; J: TRBJ1-6; DNA: TGTGCCAGCAGTGAAAGTTCCCCGGGGGACCCCTATAATTCACCCCTCCACTTT; CDR3: CASSESSPGDPYNSPLHF
D: -; V: TRBV3-1/TRBV3-2; size: -; J: TRBJ1-6; DNA: TGTGCCAGCAGCCAAGTGGATTCCAGCGGGGGACCCCTCCACTTT; CDR3: CASSQVDSSGGPLHF
D: TRBD1; V: TRBV6-4; size: -; J: TRBJ1-2; DNA: TGTGCCAGCAGTAAGAAGACAGGGAGAATATATGGCTACACCTTC; CDR3: CASSKKTGRIYGYTF
D: TRBD1; V: TRBV3-1/TRBV3-2; size: once; J: TRBJ2-3; DNA: TGTGCCAGCAGCGGCGAAAGAGGTACAATTGCCGGGACAGGAAGTTCTTATACGCAGTATTTT; CDR3: CASSGERGTIAGTGSSYTQYF
D: -; V: TRBV6-6; size: -; J: TRBJ1-1; DNA: TGTGCCAGCAGTTACCCGGAGGTGCGGACTGAAGCTTTCTTT; CDR3: CASSYPEVRTEAFF
D: TRBD1; V: TRBV10-2; size: -; J: TRBJ1-5; DNA: TGCGCCAGCGGAGAACAGGGGGAGTATCAGCCCCAGCATTTT; CDR3: CASGEQGEYQPQHF
D: -; V: TRBV6-2/TRBV6-3; size: once; J: TRBJ1-5; DNA: TGTGCCAGCAGTTATCTCGGTCCCGATAGCAATCAGCCCCAGCATTTT; CDR3: CASSYLGPDSNQPQHF
D: -; V: TRBV6-1; size: -; J: TRBJ1-6; DNA: TGTGCCAGCAGTGAAGTGGTTCCCGAGGCCTATAATTCACCCCTCCACTTT; CDR3: CASSEVVPEAYNSPLHF
D: TRBD1; V: TRBV7-2; size: -; J: TRBJ1-2; DNA: TGTGCCAGCAGCAAAGACAGGGGTGTCGACTATGGCTACACCTTC; CDR3: CASSKDRGVDYGYTF
D: -; V: TRBV10-3; size: -; J: TRBJ2-7; DNA: TGTGCCATCAGTGAGAACCTCAGGGACGAGCAGTACTTC; CDR3: CAISENLRDEQYF
D: -; V: TRBV5-5; size: -; J: TRBJ1-6; DNA: TGTGCCAGCAGCCCCTACGGCTCCTATAATTCACCCCTCCACTTT; CDR3: CASSPYGSYNSPLHF
D: -; V: TRBV7-9; size: -; J: TRBJ2-7; DNA: TGTGCCAGCAGCATTGTCCCATCCTCCTACGAGCAGTACTTC; CDR3: CASSIVPSSYEQYF
D: TRBD2; V: TRBV15; size: -; J: TRBJ2-7; DNA: TGTGCCACCAGTAACCAGGGGCTAGCGGGGTACGAGCAGTACTTC; CDR3: CATSNQGLAGYEQYF
D: -; V: TRBV5-1; size: -; J: TRBJ2-7; DNA: TGCGCCAGCAGCCGGGAACCCTACGAGCAGTACTTC; CDR3: CASSREPYEQYF
D: -; V: TRBV12-3/TRBV12-4; size: -; J: TRBJ2-2; DNA: TGTGCCAGCGAATCGTTAACAAGCGGGGAGCTGTTTTTT; CDR3: CASESLTSGELFF
D: -; V: TRBV27; size: -; J: TRBJ2-1; DNA: TGTGCCAGCAGTTTTGGGAGCTCCTACAATGAGCAGTTCTTC; CDR3: CASSFGSSYNEQFF
D: TRBD1; V: TRBV18; size: -; J: TRBJ1-4; DNA: TGTGCCAGCTCAAGGGGACAGGGAACCGCAACTAATGAAAAACTGTTTTTT; CDR3: CASSRGQGTATNEKLFF
D: TRBD1; V: TRBV6-5; size: -; J: TRBJ1-1; DNA: TGTGCCAGCAGTTACCGTCGACAGGGGAACACTGAAGCTTTCTTT; CDR3: CASSYRRQGNTEAFF
D: -; V: TRBV12-3/TRBV12-4; size: once; J: TRBJ2-1; DNA: TGTGCCAGCAGTTCCGGACTCTACAATGAGCAGTTCTTC; CDR3: CASSSGLYNEQFF
D: -; V: TRBV3-1/TRBV3-2; size: -; J: TRBJ1-4; DNA: TGTGCCAGCAGCCAAGGCCCCGGCGGGGGGAGGCTGTTTTTT; CDR3: CASSQGPGGGRLFF
D: TRBD2; V: TRBV2; size: -; J: TRBJ2-1; DNA: TGTGCCAGCAGGGGACTAGCGGGAGGGCCCAATGAGCAGTTCTTC; CDR3: CASRGLAGGPNEQFF
D: -; V: TRBV3-1/TRBV3-2; size: few; J: TRBJ1-5; DNA: TGTGCCAGCAGCCCGACAGATAGCAATCAGCCCCAGCATTTT; CDR3: CASSPTDSNQPQHF